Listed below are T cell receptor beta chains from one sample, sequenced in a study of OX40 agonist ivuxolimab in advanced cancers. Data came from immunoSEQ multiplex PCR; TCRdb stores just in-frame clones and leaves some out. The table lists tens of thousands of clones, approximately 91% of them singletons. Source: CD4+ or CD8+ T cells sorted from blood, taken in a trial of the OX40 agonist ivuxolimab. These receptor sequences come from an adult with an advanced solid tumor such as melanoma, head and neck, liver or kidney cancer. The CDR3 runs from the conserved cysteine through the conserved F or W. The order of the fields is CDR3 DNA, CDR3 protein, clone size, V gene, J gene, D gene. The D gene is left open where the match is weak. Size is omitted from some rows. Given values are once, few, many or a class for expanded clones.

DNA: TGTGCCAGCAGGGGACTAGCGGCTTACAATGAGCAGTTCTTC
CDR3: CASRGLAAYNEQFF
size: .
V: TRBV28
J: TRBJ2-1
D: TRBD2

DNA: TGTGCCAGCAGCTGGGACAGAAACTCCTACGAGCAGTACTTC
CDR3: CASSWDRNSYEQYF
size: once
V: TRBV5-5
J: TRBJ2-7
D: TRBD1

DNA: TGTGCCAGCAGTGAAGCAGCCTTTGCCTACGAGCAGTACTTC
CDR3: CASSEAAFAYEQYF
size: .
V: TRBV2
J: TRBJ2-7
D: .

DNA: TGTGCCAGCAGCTTGACGCTCTCGACCGGACAGCCCCAGCATTTT
CDR3: CASSLTLSTGQPQHF
size: .
V: TRBV5-4
J: TRBJ1-5
D: .

DNA: TGTGCCAGCAGGTCACCTGAGGGGGGGAACTATGGCTACACCTTC
CDR3: CASRSPEGGNYGYTF
size: .
V: TRBV6-5
J: TRBJ1-2
D: .

DNA: TGTGCCAGCAGTGAAGGGGACTCGGCTAGCTACGAGCAGTACTTC
CDR3: CASSEGDSASYEQYF
size: once
V: TRBV2
J: TRBJ2-7
D: .

DNA: TGTGCCAGCAGCTCACCTGGCTCCTACAATGAGCAGTTCTTC
CDR3: CASSSPGSYNEQFF
size: .
V: TRBV7-9
J: TRBJ2-1
D: .

DNA: TGCAGCGTTGAAGAGGGGGCTGGGGAGACCCAGTACTTC
CDR3: CSVEEGAGETQYF
size: .
V: TRBV29-1
J: TRBJ2-5
D: .

DNA: TGTGCCAGCAGTAAGGGACAGGGCTACGAGCAGTACTTC
CDR3: CASSKGQGYEQYF
size: .
V: TRBV27
J: TRBJ2-7
D: TRBD1

DNA: TGTGCCAGTAGTTCCGGCAGGGGGCGATCTGAAGCTTTCTTT
CDR3: CASSSGRGRSEAFF
size: .
V: TRBV19
J: TRBJ1-1
D: TRBD1

DNA: TGTGCCAGTAGTATTACTACAACCCCATACGAGCAGTACTTC
CDR3: CASSITTTPYEQYF
size: many
V: TRBV19
J: TRBJ2-7
D: .

DNA: TGTGCCAGCAGTAAAATTAGGGACAGGGGGGAAAAACTGTTTTTT
CDR3: CASSKIRDRGEKLFF
size: .
V: TRBV28
J: TRBJ1-4
D: TRBD1

DNA: TGCGCCAGCAGCCAAGAGTTTGGGGTTGGTGCCAAAAACATTCAGTACTTC
CDR3: CASSQEFGVGAKNIQYF
size: .
V: TRBV4-3
J: TRBJ2-4
D: .

DNA: TGTGCCAGCAGTTTTGGTCTAGCGGGAGGGCCAGGTGAGCAGTTCTTC
CDR3: CASSFGLAGGPGEQFF
size: .
V: TRBV27
J: TRBJ2-1
D: TRBD2

DNA: TGTGCCAGCACCGCCGGGACAAACCAAGAGACCCAGTACTTC
CDR3: CASTAGTNQETQYF
size: .
V: TRBV5-6
J: TRBJ2-5
D: .

DNA: TGTGCCAGCAGCCATGGTGGGCAGTTCTTC
CDR3: CASSHGGQFF
size: .
V: TRBV5-5
J: TRBJ2-1
D: .

DNA: TGTGCCAGCAGTGAAGTGCAGTCACAAGAGACCCAGTACTTC
CDR3: CASSEVQSQETQYF
size: .
V: TRBV6-1
J: TRBJ2-5
D: .

DNA: TGTGCCAGCAGCGATATATGGGGGGAAAACACCGGGGAGCTGTTTTTT
CDR3: CASSDIWGENTGELFF
size: .
V: TRBV7-8
J: TRBJ2-2
D: .

DNA: TGTGCCAGCAGTTCCGGGACAGGGGACCCCTACGAGCAGTACTTC
CDR3: CASSSGTGDPYEQYF
size: once
V: TRBV28
J: TRBJ2-7
D: TRBD1

DNA: TGTGCCAGCACCACGGGGGGATACGAGCAGTACTTC
CDR3: CASTTGGYEQYF
size: few
V: TRBV7-9
J: TRBJ2-7
D: TRBD2

DNA: TGCGCCAGCAGCCAAGATTTTGGGGACTACGAGCAGTACTTC
CDR3: CASSQDFGDYEQYF
size: once
V: TRBV4-3
J: TRBJ2-7
D: .

DNA: TGTGCCAGCAGTCCAGACAGTCAGCCCCAGCATTTT
CDR3: CASSPDSQPQHF
size: .
V: TRBV28
J: TRBJ1-5
D: .

DNA: TGTGCCAGCAGCTTAGTGAGTGGGGAAGACAATGAGCAGTTCTTC
CDR3: CASSLVSGEDNEQFF
size: .
V: TRBV7-2
J: TRBJ2-1
D: .